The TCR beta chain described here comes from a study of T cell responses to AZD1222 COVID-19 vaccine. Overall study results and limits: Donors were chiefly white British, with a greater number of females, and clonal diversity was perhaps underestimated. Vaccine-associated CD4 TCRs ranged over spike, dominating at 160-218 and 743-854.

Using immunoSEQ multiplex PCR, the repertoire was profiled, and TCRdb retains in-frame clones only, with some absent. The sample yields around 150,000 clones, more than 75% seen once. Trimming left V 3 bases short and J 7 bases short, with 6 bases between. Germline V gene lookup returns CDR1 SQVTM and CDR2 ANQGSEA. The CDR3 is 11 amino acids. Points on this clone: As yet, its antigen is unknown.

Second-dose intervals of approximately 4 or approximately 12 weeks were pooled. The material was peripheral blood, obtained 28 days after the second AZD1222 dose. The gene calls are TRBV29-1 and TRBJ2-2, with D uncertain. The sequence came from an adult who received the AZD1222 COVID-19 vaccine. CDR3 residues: CSVDILGELFF. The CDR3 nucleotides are TGCAGCGTTGATATACTCGGGGAGCTGTTTTTT.